This TCR beta chain was found in a study of cytomegalovirus exposure and HLA in healthy donors. For the study at large: Early released data comprised some 85 million unique TCRs from HLA-typed donors.

The study, taken as a whole, reports: The CMV antigen specificity of a few CMV-associated chains was confirmed through in vitro analysis. V- and J-gene trimming in TCR beta was tied to a missense DCLRE1C variant by an analysis performed later.

13 Jbeta primers and 60 Vbeta primers were used for the PCR. The data were produced by immunoSEQ multiplex PCR, yet TCRdb's version contains in-frame clones alone and is incomplete. The sample consists of over 100,000 clones, about 79% of them appearing once. V gave up 5 bases and J gave up 0 bases; unmatched junction bases: 5. Germline loops: CDR1 SGHRS, CDR2 YFSETQ. The CDR3 sequence is 15 residues long. About this clone itself: Antigen specificity is unknown.

The rearrangement links TRBV5-1 to TRBJ2-1; TRBD2 agrees at 7 bases. The receptor was derived from a female donor in good health and CMV-seropositive. Sequenced sample: PBMCs. The chain's CDR3 is CASSGGGSSYNEQFF. The CDR3 region has the DNA TGCGCCAGCAGTGGCGGCGGGAGCTCCTACAATGAGCAGTTCTTC.